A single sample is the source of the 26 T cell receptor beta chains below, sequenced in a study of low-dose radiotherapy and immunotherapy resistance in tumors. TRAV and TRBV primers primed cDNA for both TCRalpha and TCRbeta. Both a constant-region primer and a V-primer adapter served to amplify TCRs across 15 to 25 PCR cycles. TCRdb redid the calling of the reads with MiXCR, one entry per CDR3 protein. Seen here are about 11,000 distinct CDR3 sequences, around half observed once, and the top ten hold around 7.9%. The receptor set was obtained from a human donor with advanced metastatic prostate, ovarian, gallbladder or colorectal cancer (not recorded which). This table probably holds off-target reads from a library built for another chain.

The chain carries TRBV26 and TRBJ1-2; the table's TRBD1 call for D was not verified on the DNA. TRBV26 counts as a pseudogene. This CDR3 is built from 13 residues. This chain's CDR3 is CASSGTGGYGYTF. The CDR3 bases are TGTGCCAGCAGTGGGACAGGGGGCTATGGCTACACCTTC.

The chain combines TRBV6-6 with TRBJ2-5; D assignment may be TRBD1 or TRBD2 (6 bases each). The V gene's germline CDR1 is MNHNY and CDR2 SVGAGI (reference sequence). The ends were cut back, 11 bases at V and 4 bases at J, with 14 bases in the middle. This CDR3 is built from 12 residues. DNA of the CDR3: TGTGCCGGAGGTGGAGGGGGAGAGACCCAGTACTTC. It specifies CAGGGGGETQYF.

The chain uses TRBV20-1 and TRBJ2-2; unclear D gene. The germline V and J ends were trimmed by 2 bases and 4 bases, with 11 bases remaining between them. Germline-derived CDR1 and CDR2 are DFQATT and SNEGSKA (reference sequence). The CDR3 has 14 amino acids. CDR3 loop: CSARSPVSTGELFF. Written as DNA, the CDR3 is TGCAGTGCTAGATCCCCAGTATCCACCGGGGAGCTGTTTTTT.

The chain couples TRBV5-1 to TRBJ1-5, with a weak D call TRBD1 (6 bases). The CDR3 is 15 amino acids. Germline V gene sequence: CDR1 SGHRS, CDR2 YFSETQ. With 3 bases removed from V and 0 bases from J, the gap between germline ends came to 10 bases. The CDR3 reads CASSSGDNSNQPQHF. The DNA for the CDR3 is TGCGCCAGCAGCTCTGGGGACAATAGCAATCAGCCCCAGCATTTT.

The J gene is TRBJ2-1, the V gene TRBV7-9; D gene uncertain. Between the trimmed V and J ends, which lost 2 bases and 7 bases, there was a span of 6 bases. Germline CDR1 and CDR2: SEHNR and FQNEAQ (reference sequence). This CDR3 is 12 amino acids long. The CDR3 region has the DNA TGTGCCAGCAGCTTACGAACTAATGAGCAGTTCTTC. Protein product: CASSLRTNEQFF.

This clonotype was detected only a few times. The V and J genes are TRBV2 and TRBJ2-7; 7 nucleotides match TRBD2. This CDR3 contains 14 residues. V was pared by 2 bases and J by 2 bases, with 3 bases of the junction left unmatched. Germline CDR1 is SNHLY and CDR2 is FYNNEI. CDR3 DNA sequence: TGTGCCAGCAGTGAAAGTGGGAGGGCCTACGAGCAGTACTTC. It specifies CASSESGRAYEQYF.

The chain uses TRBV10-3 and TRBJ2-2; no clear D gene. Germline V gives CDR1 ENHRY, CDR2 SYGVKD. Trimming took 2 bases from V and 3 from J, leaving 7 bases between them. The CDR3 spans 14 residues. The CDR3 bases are TGTGCCATCAGTGAGGCAGAGGACACCGGGGAGCTGTTTTTT. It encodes CAISEAEDTGELFF.

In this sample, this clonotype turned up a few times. CDR3 in DNA: TGTGCCAGCAGTTGGGCAGGAGGGGCCCAGTACTTC. Amino acids: CASSWAGGAQYF. The V and J genes are TRBV28 and TRBJ2-5; perhaps TRBD2 as D (6 bases). This CDR3 comprises 12 residues. Germline CDR1 MDHEN, CDR2 SYDVKM. Deletions cut 4 bases from V and 9 bases from J, with 12 bases between. The variable domain in full, completed from reference TRBV28 and TRBJ2-5, reads DVKVTQSSRYLVKRTGEKVFLECVQDMDHENMFWYRQDPGLGLRLIYFSYDVKMKEKGDIPEGYSVSREKKERFSLILESASTNQTSMYLCASSWAGGAQYFGPGTRLLVL.

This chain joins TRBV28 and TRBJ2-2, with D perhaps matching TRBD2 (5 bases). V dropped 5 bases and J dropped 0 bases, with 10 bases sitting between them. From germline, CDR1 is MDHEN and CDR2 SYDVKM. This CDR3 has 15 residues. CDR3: CASSRSGTNTGELFF. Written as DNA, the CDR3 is TGTGCCAGCAGTCGTTCGGGGACGAACACCGGGGAGCTGTTTTTT. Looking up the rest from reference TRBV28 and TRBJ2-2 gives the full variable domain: DVKVTQSSRYLVKRTGEKVFLECVQDMDHENMFWYRQDPGLGLRLIYFSYDVKMKEKGDIPEGYSVSREKKERFSLILESASTNQTSMYLCASSRSGTNTGELFFGEGSRLTVL.

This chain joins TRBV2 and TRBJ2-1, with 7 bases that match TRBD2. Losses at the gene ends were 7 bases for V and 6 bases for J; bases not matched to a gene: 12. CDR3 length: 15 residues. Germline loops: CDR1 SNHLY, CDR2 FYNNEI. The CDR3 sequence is CASTDWGLWGNEQFF. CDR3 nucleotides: TGTGCCAGCACCGACTGGGGACTATGGGGCAATGAGCAGTTCTTC.

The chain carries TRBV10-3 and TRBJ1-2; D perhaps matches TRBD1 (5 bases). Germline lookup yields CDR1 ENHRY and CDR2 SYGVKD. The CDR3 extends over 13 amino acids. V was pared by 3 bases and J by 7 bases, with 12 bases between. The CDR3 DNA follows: TGTGCCATCAGTGATCAAGGGGCAGGTGGCTACACCTTC. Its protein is CAISDQGAGGYTF.

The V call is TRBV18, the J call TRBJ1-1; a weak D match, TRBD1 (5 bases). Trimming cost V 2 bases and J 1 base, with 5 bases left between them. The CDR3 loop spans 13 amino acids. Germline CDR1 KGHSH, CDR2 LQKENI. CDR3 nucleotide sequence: TGTGCCAGCTCACCAGGACAGAACACTGAAGCTTTCTTT. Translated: CASSPGQNTEAFF. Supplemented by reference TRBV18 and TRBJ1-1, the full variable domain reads NAGVMQNPRHLVRRRGQEARLRCSPMKGHSHVYWYRQLPEEGLKFMVYLQKENIIDESGMPKERFSAEFPKEGPSILRIQQVVRGDSAAYFCASSPGQNTEAFFGQGTRLTVV.

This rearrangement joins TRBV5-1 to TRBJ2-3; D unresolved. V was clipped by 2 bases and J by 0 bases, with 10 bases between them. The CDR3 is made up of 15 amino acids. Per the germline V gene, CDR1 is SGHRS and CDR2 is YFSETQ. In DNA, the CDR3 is TGCGCCAGCAGCTTTACCGGAGCTAGCACAGATACGCAGTATTTT. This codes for CASSFTGASTDTQYF. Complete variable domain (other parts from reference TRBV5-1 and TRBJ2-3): KAGVTQTPRYLIKTRGQQVTLSCSPISGHRSVSWYQQTPGQGLQFLFEYFSETQRNKGNFPGRFSGRQFSNSRSEMNVSTLELGDSALYLCASSFTGASTDTQYFGPGTRLTVL.

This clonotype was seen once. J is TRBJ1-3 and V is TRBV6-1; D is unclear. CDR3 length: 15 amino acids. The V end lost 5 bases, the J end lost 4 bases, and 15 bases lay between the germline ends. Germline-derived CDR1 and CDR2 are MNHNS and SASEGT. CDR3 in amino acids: CASSLSPPTGNTIYF. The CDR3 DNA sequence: TGTGCCAGCAGTTTATCACCCCCTACCGGAAACACCATATATTTT.

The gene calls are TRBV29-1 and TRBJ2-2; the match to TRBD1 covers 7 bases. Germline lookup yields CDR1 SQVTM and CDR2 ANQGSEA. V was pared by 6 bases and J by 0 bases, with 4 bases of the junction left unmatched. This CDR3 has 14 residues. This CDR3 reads CSVRQGANTGELFF. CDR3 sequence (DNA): TGCAGCGTACGACAGGGAGCGAACACCGGGGAGCTGTTTTTT.

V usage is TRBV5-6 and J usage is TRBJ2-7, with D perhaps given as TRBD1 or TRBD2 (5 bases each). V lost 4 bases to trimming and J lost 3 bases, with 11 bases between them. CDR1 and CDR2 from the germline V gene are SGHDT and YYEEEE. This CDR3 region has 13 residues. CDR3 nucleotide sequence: TGTGCCAGCAGCCCCGGGGCGGACTACGAGCAGTACTTC. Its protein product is CASSPGADYEQYF.

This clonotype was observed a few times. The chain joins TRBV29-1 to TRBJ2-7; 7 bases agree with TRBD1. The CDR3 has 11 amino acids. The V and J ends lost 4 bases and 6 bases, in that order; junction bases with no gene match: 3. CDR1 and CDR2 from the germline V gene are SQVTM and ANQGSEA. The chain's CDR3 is CSVGGQIEQYF. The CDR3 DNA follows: TGCAGCGTTGGGGGACAGATCGAGCAGTACTTC.

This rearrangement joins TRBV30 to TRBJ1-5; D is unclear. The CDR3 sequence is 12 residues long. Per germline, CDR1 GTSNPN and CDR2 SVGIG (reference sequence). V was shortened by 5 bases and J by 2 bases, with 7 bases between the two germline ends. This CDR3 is CAWGRGNQPQHF. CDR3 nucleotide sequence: TGTGCCTGGGGGCGGGGCAATCAGCCCCAGCATTTT.

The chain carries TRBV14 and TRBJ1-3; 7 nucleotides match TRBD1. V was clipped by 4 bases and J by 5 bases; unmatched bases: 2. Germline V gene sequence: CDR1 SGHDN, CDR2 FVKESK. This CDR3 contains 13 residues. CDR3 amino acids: CASSPGQRNTIYF. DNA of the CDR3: TGTGCCAGCAGCCCGGGACAGAGAAACACCATATATTTT.

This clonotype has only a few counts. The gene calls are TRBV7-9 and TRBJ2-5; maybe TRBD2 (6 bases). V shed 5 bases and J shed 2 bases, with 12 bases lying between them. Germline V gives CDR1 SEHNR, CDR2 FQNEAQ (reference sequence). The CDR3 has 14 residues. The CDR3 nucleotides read TGTGCCAGCAGCCACGGGCGGGAACAAGAGACCCAGTACTTC. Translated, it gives CASSHGREQETQYF.

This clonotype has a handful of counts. Here the CDR3 DNA reads TGTGCCAGCTCAGGAGGAAGAACTTACGAGCAGTACTTC. As protein: CASSGGRTYEQYF. The chain has TRBV18 and TRBJ2-7; D perhaps matches TRBD2 (5 bases). CDR3 length: 13 amino acids. Germline loops: CDR1 KGHSH, CDR2 LQKENI. The V end lost 5 bases, the J end lost 4 bases, and 12 bases lay between the germline ends.

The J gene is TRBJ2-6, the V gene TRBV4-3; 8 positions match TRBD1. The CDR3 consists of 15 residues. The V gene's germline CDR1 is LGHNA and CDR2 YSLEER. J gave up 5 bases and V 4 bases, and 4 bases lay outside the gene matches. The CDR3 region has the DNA TGCGCCAGCAGCCCCGGACAGGGCAGGGCCAACGTCCTGACTTTC. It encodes CASSPGQGRANVLTF.

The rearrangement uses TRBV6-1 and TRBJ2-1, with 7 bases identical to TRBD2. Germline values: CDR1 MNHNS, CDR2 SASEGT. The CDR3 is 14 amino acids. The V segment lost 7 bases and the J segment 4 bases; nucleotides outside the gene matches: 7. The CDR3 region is CASTASGNYNEQFF. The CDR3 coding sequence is TGTGCCAGCACGGCTAGCGGAAATTACAATGAGCAGTTCTTC.

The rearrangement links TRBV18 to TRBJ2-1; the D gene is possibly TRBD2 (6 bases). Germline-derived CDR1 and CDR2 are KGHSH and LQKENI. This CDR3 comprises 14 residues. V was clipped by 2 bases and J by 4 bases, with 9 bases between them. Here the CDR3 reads CASSPSGEYNEQFF. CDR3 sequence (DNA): TGTGCCAGCTCACCATCGGGGGAGTACAATGAGCAGTTCTTC.

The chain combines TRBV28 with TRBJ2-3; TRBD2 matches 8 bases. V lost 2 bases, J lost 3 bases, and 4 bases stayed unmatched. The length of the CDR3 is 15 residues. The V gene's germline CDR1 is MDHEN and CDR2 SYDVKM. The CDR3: CASSLGAGETDTQYF. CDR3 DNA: TGTGCCAGCAGTTTAGGAGCGGGAGAAACAGATACGCAGTATTTT.

The CDR3 DNA reads TGTGCCAGCAGCTTTTATGAGCAGTACTTC. As protein: CASSFYEQYF. The chain recombines TRBV5-6 with TRBJ2-7; D remains unclear. V was trimmed by 2 bases and J by 7 bases, leaving 4 bases between them. Germline V gene sequence: CDR1 SGHDT, CDR2 YYEEEE. The CDR3 consists of 10 residues.